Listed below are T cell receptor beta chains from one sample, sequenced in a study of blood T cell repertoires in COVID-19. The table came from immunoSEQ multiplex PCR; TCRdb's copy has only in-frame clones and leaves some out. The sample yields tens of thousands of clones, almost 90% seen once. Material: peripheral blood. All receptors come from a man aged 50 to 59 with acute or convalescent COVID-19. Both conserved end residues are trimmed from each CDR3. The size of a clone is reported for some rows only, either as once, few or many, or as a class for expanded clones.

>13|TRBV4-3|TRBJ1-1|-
ASSQGSGGGTEAF
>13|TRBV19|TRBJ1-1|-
ASSIGIGQRAEAF
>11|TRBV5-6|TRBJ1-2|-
ASSFLGTGPST
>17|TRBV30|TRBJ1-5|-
AWSVGTGGRMRGNQPQH
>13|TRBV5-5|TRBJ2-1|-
ASSSLGIAGGEQF
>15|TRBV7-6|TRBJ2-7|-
ASSAALTGRTGYEQY
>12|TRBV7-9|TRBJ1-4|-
ASSLAGYGEKLF
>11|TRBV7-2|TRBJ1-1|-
ASSFHRGLEAF
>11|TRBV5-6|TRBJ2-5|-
ASSPDNQETQY
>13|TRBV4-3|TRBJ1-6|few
ASSQDRQFNSPLH
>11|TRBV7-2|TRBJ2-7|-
ASLAGGSYEQY
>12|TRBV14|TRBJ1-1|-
ASSHRLSGYEAF
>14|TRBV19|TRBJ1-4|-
ASMSQGANGNEKLF
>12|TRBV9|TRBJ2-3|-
ASSVATNGDTQY
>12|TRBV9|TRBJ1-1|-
ASSVRGGGTEAF
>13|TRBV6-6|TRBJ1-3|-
ASSYSGGEGNTIY
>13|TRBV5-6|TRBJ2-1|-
ASSRGQVMRNEQF
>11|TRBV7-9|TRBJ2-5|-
ASSNPLLETQY
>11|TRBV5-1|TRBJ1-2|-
ASSLDRDYGYT
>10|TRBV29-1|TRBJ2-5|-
SVAQGQETQY
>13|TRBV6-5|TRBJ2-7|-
ASSRSGRGTYEQY
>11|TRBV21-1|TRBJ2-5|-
ASSNLGGETQY
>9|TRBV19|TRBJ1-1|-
ASQRQTQAF
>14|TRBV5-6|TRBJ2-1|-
ASSLRTGPTLNEQF
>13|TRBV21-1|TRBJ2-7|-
ASSIGDPQWREQY
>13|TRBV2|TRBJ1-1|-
ASTGRETANTEAF
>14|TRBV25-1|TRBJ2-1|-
ASRVVGQGPYNEQF
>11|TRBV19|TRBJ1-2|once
ASKRSANYGYT
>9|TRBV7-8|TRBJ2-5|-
ASSPKETQY
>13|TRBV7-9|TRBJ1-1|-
ASSLGQDWNTEAF
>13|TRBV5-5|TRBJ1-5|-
ASSLGPNSNQPQH
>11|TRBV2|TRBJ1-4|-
ASSVLRQQELF
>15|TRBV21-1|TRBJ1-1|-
ASSKIRQGGPITEAF
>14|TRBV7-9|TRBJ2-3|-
ASSLPGLAGEDTQY
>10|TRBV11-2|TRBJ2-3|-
ASSQGSDTQY
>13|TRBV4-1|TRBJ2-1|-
ASSPEDRGYNEQF
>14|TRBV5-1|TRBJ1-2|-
ASSWGLTGANYGYT
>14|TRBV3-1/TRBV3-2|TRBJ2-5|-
ASSQSTGGLQETQY
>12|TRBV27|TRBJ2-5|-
ATKGAGYQETQY
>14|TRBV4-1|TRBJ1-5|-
ASSQEPGQGYQPQH
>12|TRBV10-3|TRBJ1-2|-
ATYRDRTNYGYT
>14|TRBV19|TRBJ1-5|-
ASSWTGQYSNQPQH
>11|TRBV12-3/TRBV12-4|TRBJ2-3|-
ASSEGGADTQY
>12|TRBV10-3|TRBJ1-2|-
ATAGTGVNYGYT
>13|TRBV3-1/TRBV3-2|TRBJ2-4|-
ASSPGGGSGNIQY
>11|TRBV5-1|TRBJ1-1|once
ASSLEGVGEAF
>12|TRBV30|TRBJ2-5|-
AWRNAGGRETQY
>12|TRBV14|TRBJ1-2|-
ASSLATGVGVYT
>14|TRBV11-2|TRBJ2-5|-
ASSLPSAGGPKTQY
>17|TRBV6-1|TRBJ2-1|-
ASSAGLAGGPGSYNEQF
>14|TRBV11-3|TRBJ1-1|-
ASSLRTGVRNTEAF
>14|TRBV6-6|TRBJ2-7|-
ASSGVRVREAYEQY
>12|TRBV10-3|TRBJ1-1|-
AISGNSMNTEAF
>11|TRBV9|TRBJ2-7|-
ASSLGGTYEQY
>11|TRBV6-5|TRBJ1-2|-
ASSPTESYGYT
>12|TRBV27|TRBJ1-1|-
ASSSRDRNTEAF
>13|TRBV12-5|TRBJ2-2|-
ASGLVLQGAGELF
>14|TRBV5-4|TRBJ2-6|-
ASSLRGKPGANVLT
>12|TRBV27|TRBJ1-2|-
ASSSWGADYGYT
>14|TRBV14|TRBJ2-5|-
ASSQDRGSWGETQY